These 32 T cell receptor beta chains share one sample of origin, sequenced in a study of cytomegalovirus exposure and HLA in healthy donors. It was with 60 Vbeta and 13 Jbeta primers that the PCR ran. Data came from immunoSEQ multiplex PCR; TCRdb stores just in-frame clones and leaves some out. The table records 90,000 to 120,000 clones, around two thirds of them present only once. The sample comprised PBMCs. These TCRs come from a man aged 25-45 years in good health and CMV-seropositive.

On this clone: The germline gene is not matched at one end of the junction; a read error may be the cause. The chain has TRBV2 and TRBJ2-7; D unresolved. CDR3 length: 12 residues. Looked up from germline, CDR1 is SNHLY and CDR2 is FYNNEI. This CDR3 is CASREVNYEQYF. DNA of the CDR3: TGTGCCAGCAGGGAAGTTAATTACGAGCAGTACTTC.

This chain links TRBV30 with TRBJ2-7; unclear D gene. The germline CDR1 and CDR2 sequences are GTSNPN and SVGIG (reference sequence). V shed 1 base and J shed 1 base, with 11 bases lying between them. The CDR3 consists of 14 residues. The CDR3 bases are TGTGCCTGGAGTGAGTTAAGCCTTTCCTACGAGCAGTACTTC. Protein product: CAWSELSLSYEQYF.

This rearrangement joins TRBV5-8 to TRBJ2-5; 12 bases line up with TRBD1. TRBJ2-7 matches the DNA end more closely, so the J call is doubtful. Germline V gives CDR1 SGHTS, CDR2 YDEGEE. The CDR3 loop spans 15 amino acids. CDR3: CASSSGTGGVYEQYF. DNA of the CDR3: TGTGCCAGCAGCTCCGGGACAGGGGGCGTCTACGAGCAGTACTTC.

The genes are TRBV2 and TRBJ2-3; 8 bases match TRBD1. V trimming: 6 bases; J trimming: 4 bases; junction bases outside the gene matches: 0. The germline gives CDR1 SNHLY, CDR2 FYNNEI. CDR3 length: 12 amino acids. The CDR3, as DNA: TGTGCCAGCAGGGACAGGGCAGATACGCAGTATTTT. Amino acid sequence: CASRDRADTQYF.

The rearrangement links TRBV2 to TRBJ2-7; D possibly corresponds to TRBD1 (6 bases). The CDR3 has 12 amino acids. CDR1 is SNHLY, CDR2 FYNNEI, per germline. Trimming cost V 6 bases and J 5 bases, with 11 bases left between them. The CDR3 reads CASREQGHEQYF. The CDR3 DNA is TGTGCCAGCAGGGAACAGGGCCACGAGCAGTACTTC.

This clone was found a few times. The V call is TRBV5-6, the J call TRBJ1-1; 9 positions agree with TRBD1. Unmatched junction bases numbered 3, after V lost 5 bases and J lost 1 base. The germline V gene encodes CDR1 SGHDT and CDR2 YYEEEE. The CDR3 consists of 14 residues. The CDR3 DNA reads TGTGCCAGCAGACTGGGACAGGGGAACACTGAAGCTTTCTTT. Its protein product is CASRLGQGNTEAFF.

V and J are TRBV4-1 and TRBJ2-1; 8 bases agree with TRBD1. V shed 1 base, J shed 9 bases, and the junction held 2 bases outside the gene matches. Germline V CDR1 and CDR2: MGHRA, YSYEKL. CDR3 length: 13 residues. The CDR3 DNA is TGCGCCAGCAGCCAAGCAGGGGGCGGTGAGCAGTTCTTC. The encoded protein is CASSQAGGGEQFF.

This clone has just a few counts. This sequence joins TRBV7-9 and TRBJ1-4, with 8 nucleotides matching TRBD1. With 5 bases clipped from V and 5 bases from J, the junction kept 7 bases outside the gene matches. CDR1 and CDR2 (germline): SEHNR, FQNEAQ (reference sequence). The CDR3 covers 15 residues. DNA for the CDR3: TGTGCCAGCAGCCTCGGGACAGGCGAGAATGAAAAACTGTTTTTT. Protein product: CASSLGTGENEKLFF.

V usage is TRBV19 and J usage is TRBJ2-3; TRBD2 matches 10 bases. CDR3 length: 16 amino acids. J gave up 2 bases and V 4 bases, and 6 bases lay outside the gene matches. Germline V CDR1 and CDR2: LNHDA, SQIVND (reference sequence). CDR3 DNA sequence: TGTGCCAGTAGTAGAGACCTAGCGGGGGACACAGATACGCAGTATTTT. Protein: CASSRDLAGDTDTQYF.

This clone was recorded a few times. The genes are TRBV5-1 and TRBJ2-3; D is ambiguous. This CDR3 is 13 amino acids long. Germline V gives CDR1 SGHRS, CDR2 YFSETQ. Trimming removed 2 bases from V and 0 bases from J, with 4 bases in between. For the CDR3, the DNA is TGCGCCAGCAGCTTTCTCAGCACAGATACGCAGTATTTT. It translates to CASSFLSTDTQYF. Variable domain in full (rest from reference TRBV5-1 and TRBJ2-3): KAGVTQTPRYLIKTRGQQVTLSCSPISGHRSVSWYQQTPGQGLQFLFEYFSETQRNKGNFPGRFSGRQFSNSRSEMNVSTLELGDSALYLCASSFLSTDTQYFGPGTRLTVL.

J is TRBJ2-2 and V is TRBV5-1; maybe TRBD1 (6 bases). Trimming left V 2 bases short and J 1 base short, with 15 bases between. Germline V CDR1 and CDR2: SGHRS, YFSETQ. The CDR3 contains 17 residues. For the CDR3, the DNA is TGCGCCAGCAGCTTAGGAGGAGGACAGATGAACACCGGGGAGCTGTTTTTT. Translated, it gives CASSLGGGQMNTGELFF.

V usage is TRBV4-2 and J usage is TRBJ2-7; 8 bases agree with TRBD1. This CDR3 is built from 15 residues. Germline V gene lookup returns CDR1 LGHNA and CDR2 YNFKEQ. V lost 2 bases to trimming and J lost 3 bases; unmatched junction nucleotides: 6. As DNA, the CDR3 is TGTGCCAGCAGCCAACAACAGGGGGGACTCTACGAGCAGTACTTC. It is translated as CASSQQQGGLYEQYF.

V and J are TRBV6-6 and TRBJ2-7; D gene unclear. The CDR3 contains 14 residues. The V end lost 6 bases, the J end lost 1 base, and 13 bases lay between the germline ends. Germline V gene data show CDR1 as MNHNY and CDR2 as SVGAGI (reference sequence). For the CDR3, the DNA is TGTGCCAGCAGCCCCTCTTTCCCGTCCTACGAGCAGTACTTC. Translated: CASSPSFPSYEQYF.

Only one count was recorded for this clone. This rearrangement joins TRBV5-1 to TRBJ2-3; tentatively, D is TRBD2 (6 bases). The CDR3 is made up of 15 amino acids. The germline gives CDR1 SGHRS, CDR2 YFSETQ. Trimming took off 1 base at V and 4 bases at J, with 13 bases between the two ends. Here the CDR3 DNA reads TGCGCCAGCAGCTTGTCTAAGCCGGGGGCAGATACGCAGTATTTT. Translated: CASSLSKPGADTQYF.

This clone was observed a handful of times. The rearrangement uses TRBV2 and TRBJ2-5; the D gene is possibly TRBD2 (5 bases). The CDR3 totals 13 residues. Trimming shortened V by 8 bases and J by 2 bases, and 12 bases separated the two germline ends. Looked up from germline, CDR1 is SNHLY and CDR2 is FYNNEI. The CDR3 loop reads CASGSYRQETQYF. Written as DNA, the CDR3 is TGTGCCAGCGGGAGCTATCGACAAGAGACCCAGTACTTC.

The genes are TRBV18 and TRBJ2-7; TRBD2 is a possible D gene (6 bases). Trimming pared 6 bases from V and 5 bases from J, leaving 11 bases between. In germline, CDR1 is KGHSH, CDR2 LQKENI. This CDR3 is 12 amino acids long. CDR3 sequence: CASSLLADEQYF. CDR3 DNA: TGTGCCAGCTCGTTACTAGCTGACGAGCAGTACTTC. Together with reference TRBV18 and TRBJ2-7, the CDR3 gives the full variable domain: NAGVMQNPRHLVRRRGQEARLRCSPMKGHSHVYWYRQLPEEGLKFMVYLQKENIIDESGMPKERFSAEFPKEGPSILRIQQVVRGDSAAYFCASSLLADEQYFGPGTRLTVT.

This clone was observed once. CDR3 sequence reads: CASSASGLNTGELFF. The CDR3 nucleotides read TGTGCCAGCAGCGCCTCGGGTCTCAACACCGGGGAGCTGTTTTTT. The chain has TRBV9 and TRBJ2-2; the D is unclear. Germline-derived CDR1 and CDR2 are SGDLS and YYNGEE. Trimming pared 3 bases from V and 2 bases from J, leaving 11 bases between. The CDR3 is 15 amino acids.

The V and J genes are TRBV5-1 and TRBJ1-6; 7 bases agree with TRBD1. This CDR3 has 15 amino acids. Germline values: CDR1 SGHRS, CDR2 YFSETQ. After removal of 4 bases from V and 10 bases from J, the junction contained 11 bases not matched to a gene. The CDR3 here is CASSEGQREGSPLHF. CDR3 in DNA: TGCGCCAGCAGCGAGGGACAGAGAGAAGGATCACCCCTCCACTTT.

This clone showed up just a few times. The rearrangement joins TRBV15 to TRBJ2-1, with TRBD2 as a possible D gene (5 bases). CDR3 size: 15 residues. V was shortened by 1 base and J by 7 bases, with 14 bases between the two germline ends. Per germline, CDR1 LNHNV and CDR2 YYDKDF (reference sequence). The CDR3 here is CATSRARDPPNEQFF. For the CDR3, the DNA is TGTGCCACCAGCAGAGCACGGGATCCTCCAAATGAGCAGTTCTTC.

V gene TRBV29-1 combines with J gene TRBJ1-2; 9 bases agree with TRBD1. Germline CDR1 SQVTM, CDR2 ANQGSEA. After removal of 6 bases from V and 6 bases from J, the junction contained 5 bases not matched to a gene. CDR3 length: 12 residues. The CDR3 reads CSVGTGQDGYTF. For the CDR3, the DNA is TGCAGCGTCGGGACAGGGCAGGATGGCTACACCTTC.

This clone is a singleton in its sample. The chain is built from TRBV19 and TRBJ1-1, with TRBD1 as a possible D gene (6 bases). There are 11 residues in the CDR3. The germline V gene encodes CDR1 LNHDA and CDR2 SQIVND (reference sequence). Trimming removed 9 bases at V and 5 bases at J, with 10 bases between. The CDR3 here is CASSGETEAFF. The CDR3 nucleotides are TGTGCCAGCTCAGGGGAGACTGAAGCTTTCTTT.

This chain connects TRBV30 to TRBJ1-6; 8 bases agree with TRBD1. The V gene end was trimmed by 2 bases and the J gene end by 10 bases; junction bases not matched to a gene: 4. Germline values: CDR1 GTSNPN, CDR2 SVGIG (reference sequence). The CDR3 is 13 residues long. The CDR3 DNA reads as TGTGCCTGGAGTTTGCAGGGGGCCTCACCCCTCCACTTT. Translating it yields CAWSLQGASPLHF.

This clone was detected a few times. This chain connects TRBV5-1 to TRBJ2-3; unclear D gene. This CDR3 has 13 residues. Germline CDR1 is SGHRS and CDR2 is YFSETQ. The ends were cut back, 0 bases at V and 6 bases at J, with 8 bases in the middle. CDR3 residues: CASSLAFEDTQYF. Here the CDR3 DNA reads TGCGCCAGCAGCTTGGCCTTCGAGGATACGCAGTATTTT.

The V and J genes are TRBV10-3 and TRBJ1-4, with 10 bases identical to TRBD1. Unmatched junction bases numbered 5, after V lost 10 bases and J lost 6 bases. The CDR3 length is 13 residues. CDR1 is ENHRY, CDR2 SYGVKD, per germline. The CDR3 loop reads CATADRGDEKLFF. Written as DNA, the CDR3 is TGTGCCACTGCGGACAGGGGGGATGAAAAACTGTTTTTT.

V and J are TRBV7-3 and TRBJ1-3; D is uncertain. The CDR3 extends over 13 amino acids. The V gene lost 4 bases and the J gene lost 4 bases, with 8 bases spanning the gap. Germline V gene sequence: CDR1 SGHTA, CDR2 FQGTGA. This CDR3 is CASSSSQGNTIYF. The CDR3 DNA follows: TGTGCCAGCAGCTCCTCCCAGGGAAACACCATATATTTT.

The chain links TRBV9 to TRBJ2-6; possibly TRBD2 for D (5 bases). Germline V lookup: CDR1 SGDLS, CDR2 YYNGEE. This CDR3 comprises 16 residues. V was trimmed by 2 bases and J by 0 bases, leaving 9 bases between them. The CDR3 here is CASSVMSGSGANVLTF. Written as DNA, the CDR3 is TGTGCCAGCAGCGTGATGAGCGGCTCTGGGGCCAACGTCCTGACTTTC.

V is TRBV9 and J is TRBJ2-1; 14 bases are a match to TRBD2. V gave up 5 bases and J gave up 4 bases; unmatched junction bases: 2. The CDR3 covers 15 residues. Germline loops: CDR1 SGDLS, CDR2 YYNGEE. The CDR3 sequence is CASSGLAGGYNEQFF. The CDR3 DNA reads TGTGCCAGCAGTGGACTAGCGGGGGGTTACAATGAGCAGTTCTTC.

The rearrangement links TRBV5-1 to TRBJ2-2; 11 bases are shared with TRBD2. After removal of 0 bases from V and 3 bases from J, the junction contained 1 base not matched to a gene. The CDR3 length is 16 residues. Germline CDR1 and CDR2: SGHRS and YFSETQ. This CDR3 reads CASSLELAGDTGELFF. In nucleotides, the CDR3 is TGCGCCAGCAGCTTGGAACTAGCGGGGGACACCGGGGAGCTGTTTTTT.

The V gene is TRBV30, the J gene TRBJ1-6; the D gene is possibly TRBD1 (6 bases). The germline V gene has CDR1 GTSNPN and CDR2 SVGIG (reference sequence). Trimming left V 3 bases short and J 4 bases short, with 7 bases between. The CDR3 covers 13 residues. The CDR3 nucleotides read TGTGCCTGGAGAGGACAGTATAATTCACCCCTCCACTTT. Protein: CAWRGQYNSPLHF.

This clone was detected only a few times. This chain links TRBV10-1 with TRBJ1-2; D not certain. CDR3 length equals 13 residues. Deletions cut 2 bases from V and 6 bases from J, with 10 bases between. Germline V gene data show CDR1 as WNHNN and CDR2 as SYGVQD (reference sequence). CDR3 sequence: CASSENAVNGYTF. The CDR3 DNA follows: TGCGCCAGCAGTGAGAATGCGGTTAATGGCTACACCTTC.

The rearrangement links TRBV6-5 to TRBJ2-7; 8 positions match TRBD1. Germline-derived CDR1 and CDR2 are MNHEY and SVGAGI. This CDR3 has 15 amino acids. Unmatched junction bases numbered 11, after V lost 8 bases and J lost 2 bases. The CDR3 loop reads CASSSRGQATYEQYF. The CDR3 nucleotides are TGTGCCAGCTCGAGTCGGGGACAGGCCACCTACGAGCAGTACTTC.

This clone was recorded a few times. J is TRBJ2-3 and V is TRBV6-1; 9 positions agree with TRBD2. The CDR3 has 15 residues. The germline CDR1 and CDR2 sequences are MNHNS and SASEGT. The V and J ends lost 1 base and 1 base, in that order; junction bases with no gene match: 0. The CDR3 is CASSEERGGTDTQYF. As DNA, the CDR3 is TGTGCCAGCAGTGAAGAGCGGGGGGGCACAGATACGCAGTATTTT.